This T cell receptor beta chain was captured by sequencing in a study of shared clonotypes between healthy human individuals. From germline, CDR1 is SGHTS and CDR2 YDEGEE. The V and J ends lost 2 bases and 1 base respectively, with 10 bases between them. The CDR3 runs 15 residues. The protocol was immunoSEQ multiplex PCR, while the TCRdb copy is restricted to in-frame clones and leaves out a portion. The data show hundreds of thousands of clones, about 96% seen once. The sequence was collected from a young woman in good health. Sequenced: naive CD4+ T cells sorted from blood. The subset: CD45RA+ positively selected. V and J are TRBV5-8 and TRBJ1-5; D possibly corresponds to TRBD1 (6 bases). CDR3 protein: CASSLGQTSNQPQHF. CDR3 bases: TGTGCCAGCAGCTTAGGACAGACAAGCAATCAGCCCCAGCATTTT.